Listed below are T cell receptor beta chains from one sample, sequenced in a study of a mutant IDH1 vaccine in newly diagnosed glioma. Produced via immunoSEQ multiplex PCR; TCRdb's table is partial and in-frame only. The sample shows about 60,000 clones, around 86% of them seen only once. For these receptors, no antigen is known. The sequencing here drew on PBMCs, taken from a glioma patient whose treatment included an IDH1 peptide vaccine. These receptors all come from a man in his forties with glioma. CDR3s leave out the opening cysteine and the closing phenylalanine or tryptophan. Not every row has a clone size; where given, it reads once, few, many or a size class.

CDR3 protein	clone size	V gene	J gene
ASSMMASGRTTQY	NA	TRBV27	TRBJ2-3
ASSDPGQGFGYGYT	NA	TRBV6-1	TRBJ1-2
ASSLDPNNEQF	NA	TRBV5-1	TRBJ2-1
ASRVTGMNEKLF	NA	TRBV6-4	TRBJ1-4
ASSLMDSESYEQY	NA	TRBV7-9	TRBJ2-7
ASSGLTGGNTEAF	NA	TRBV19	TRBJ1-1
ASSQDRRSTDTQY	NA	TRBV4-3	TRBJ2-3
ASSLGGGGRNTEAF	few	TRBV5-4	TRBJ1-1
ASSEVGFEWRETQY	NA	TRBV6-1	TRBJ2-5
ASREGYQETQY	NA	TRBV28	TRBJ2-5
ASSSEGRGYEQY	NA	TRBV5-1	TRBJ2-7